The 17 T cell receptor beta chains presented below share a single source sample, sequenced in a study of T cell repertoires in cytomegalovirus infection. Each CDR3 protein gets one entry after TCRdb re-called the reads with MiXCR. Here the sample spans approximately 260,000 distinct CDR3 sequences, approximately 17% being singletons. The specimen sequenced was CD8+ T cells from PBMCs. Every receptor here comes from a human donor in good health (CMV status not recorded). Some clones in this sample may be carry-over from other donors' samples.

This clonotype has just a few counts. The chain couples TRBV28 to TRBJ2-7, with D perhaps TRBD1 or TRBD2 (5 bases each). V lost 4 bases and J 5 bases, leaving 18 bases between the germline ends. CDR1 and CDR2 from the germline V gene are MDHEN and SYDVKM. CDR3 length equals 15 residues. The CDR3 coding sequence is TGTGCCAGCAGTTCCCCCGGGACGGATGGGGACGAGCAGTACTTC. Its translation: CASSSPGTDGDEQYF.

This clonotype was seen more than once but under ten times. This chain connects TRBV28 to TRBJ2-2, with TRBD1 matching 8 bases. This CDR3 comprises 15 residues. V gave up 5 bases and J gave up 5 bases; unmatched junction bases: 7. Germline V CDR1 and CDR2: MDHEN, SYDVKM. In DNA form, the CDR3 reads TGTGCCAGCAGTCCACTCGGACAGGGTACCGGGGAGCTGTTTTTT. Residues: CASSPLGQGTGELFF.

This clonotype was observed many times. The chain recombines TRBV7-6 with TRBJ2-1; no firm D call. V gave up 1 base and J gave up 3 bases, with 13 bases separating them. This CDR3 is built from 16 residues. CDR1 and CDR2 (germline): SGHVS, FNYEAQ. In nucleotides, the CDR3 is TGTGCCAGCAGCTTAGGGGTCACAGAGGTCTACAATGAGCAGTTCTTC. Protein sequence: CASSLGVTEVYNEQFF.

This clonotype was counted only a few times. This chain connects TRBV15 to TRBJ1-5; possibly TRBD1 for D (5 bases). Per the germline V gene, CDR1 is LNHNV and CDR2 is YYDKDF (reference sequence). Trimming left V 3 bases short and J 1 base short, with 13 bases between. The CDR3 is 16 amino acids. The CDR3 nucleotides read TGTGCCACCAGCAGGGCAGGGAGAGGGAGCAATCAGCCCCAGCATTTT. Translating gives CATSRAGRGSNQPQHF.

This chain uses TRBV20-1 with TRBJ2-3, with D possibly matching TRBD2 (6 bases). Germline lookup yields CDR1 DFQATT and CDR2 SNEGSKA (reference sequence). This CDR3 has 13 amino acids. Trimming left V 5 bases short and J 6 bases short, with 15 bases between. DNA of the CDR3: TGCAGTGCTCGACTAGTTGATACGGATACGCAGTATTTT. It yields the protein CSARLVDTDTQYF.

This clonotype appeared a few times. The V gene is TRBV9, the J gene TRBJ2-5; TRBD2 aligns across 10 bases. Losses at the gene ends were 4 bases for V and 0 bases for J; bases not matched to a gene: 3. There are 15 residues in the CDR3. The germline CDR1 and CDR2 sequences are SGDLS and YYNGEE. Here the CDR3 DNA reads TGTGCCAGCAGCAGTAGCGGGGGGAACCAAGAGACCCAGTACTTC. It encodes CASSSSGGNQETQYF.

This clonotype occurred many times. J is TRBJ2-2 and V is TRBV27; D ambiguous. Trimming took off 7 bases at V and 0 bases at J, with 9 bases between the two ends. CDR3 length: 14 amino acids. CDR1 is MNHEY, CDR2 SMNVEV, per germline (reference sequence). The CDR3 bases are TGTGCCAGCACCCCGGGTCCGAACACCGGGGAGCTGTTTTTT. This gives the protein CASTPGPNTGELFF.

This clonotype was recorded at least ten times. This chain uses TRBV7-9 with TRBJ2-1; tentatively, D is TRBD2 (5 bases). The germline V gene has CDR1 SEHNR and CDR2 FQNEAQ (reference sequence). The CDR3 consists of 15 residues. The V gene lost 5 bases and the J gene lost 3 bases, with 14 bases spanning the gap. The CDR3 protein is CASSPRIRGYNEQFF. The CDR3 region has the DNA TGTGCCAGCAGCCCCCGTATCCGGGGCTACAATGAGCAGTTCTTC.

This clonotype was observed a few times. V gene TRBV12-3 or TRBV12-4 combines with J gene TRBJ2-1, with D tentatively TRBD1 (7 bases). Trimming removed 4 bases at V and 10 bases at J, with 14 bases between. This CDR3 spans 13 amino acids. The CDR3 loop reads CASSWGDSSEQFF. The CDR3 region has the DNA TGTGCCAGCAGTTGGGGGGACAGCTCGGAGCAGTTCTTC.

The CDR3 coding sequence is TGTGCCACTAAAGTCCAGGGCAGGGAAGATGGCTACACCTTC. This codes for CATKVQGREDGYTF. The chain links TRBV12-3 or TRBV12-4 to TRBJ1-2, with D perhaps matching TRBD1 (5 bases). The CDR3 is 14 residues long. V was clipped by 10 bases and J by 6 bases, with 21 bases between them.

In this sample, this clonotype turned up a few times. The chain links TRBV4-1 to TRBJ1-3; no definite D call. The V gene's germline CDR1 is MGHRA and CDR2 YSYEKL. This CDR3 comprises 14 residues. V shed 4 bases and J shed 0 bases, with 7 bases lying between them. In nucleotides, the CDR3 is TGCGCCAGCAGCCTCTTGCCCTCTGGAAACACCATATATTTT. This gives the protein CASSLLPSGNTIYF.

The rearrangement links TRBV6-1 to TRBJ1-5, with D tentatively TRBD1 (5 bases). Germline-derived CDR1 and CDR2 are MNHNS and SASEGT. There are 14 residues in the CDR3. V was cut by 5 bases and J by 6 bases, with 14 bases left in between. The CDR3 reads CASSLTETGQPQHF. In DNA, the CDR3 is TGTGCCAGCAGTCTGACAGAGACGGGTCAGCCCCAGCATTTT.

In this sample, this clonotype turned up many times. The J gene is TRBJ2-7, the V gene TRBV28; 10 nucleotides agree with TRBD1. This CDR3 region has 16 residues. J gave up 3 bases and V 4 bases, and 9 bases lay outside the gene matches. Germline V CDR1 and CDR2: MDHEN, SYDVKM. The CDR3 reads CASSSTPGQGIYEQYF. CDR3 coding DNA: TGTGCCAGCAGTTCGACTCCGGGACAGGGGATCTACGAGCAGTACTTC.

This chain links TRBV19 with TRBJ1-5; the D is unclear. Germline V gene data show CDR1 as LNHDA and CDR2 as SQIVND (reference sequence). V was cut by 2 bases and J by 2 bases, with 10 bases left in between. This CDR3 has 15 residues. The CDR3 sequence: CASSILADGNQPQHF. The CDR3 DNA is TGTGCCAGTAGTATACTCGCAGACGGCAATCAGCCCCAGCATTTT.

This clonotype was counted between two and nine times. This chain links TRBV4-3 with TRBJ2-1, with a tentative D call TRBD2 (7 bases). The CDR3 contains 16 residues. V lost 4 bases and J lost 0, with 13 bases in between. Per germline, CDR1 LGHNA and CDR2 YSLEER. In DNA, the CDR3 is TGCGCCAGCAGCCGAGAGGGGGGGCTCTCCTACAATGAGCAGTTCTTC. It encodes CASSREGGLSYNEQFF.

V usage is TRBV5-1 and J usage is TRBJ1-6; tentative D call: TRBD1 (5 bases). The CDR3 length is 15 residues. CDR1 is SGHRS, CDR2 YFSETQ, per germline. With 0 bases removed from V and 9 bases from J, the gap between germline ends came to 13 bases. CDR3 residues: CASSLGVGGGSPLHF. As DNA, the CDR3 is TGCGCCAGCAGCTTGGGAGTGGGGGGGGGTTCACCCCTCCACTTT.

This clonotype showed up just once. No conserved phenylalanine or tryptophan is present at the end of the CDR3, so a read error is the likely explanation. The chain uses TRBV20-1 and TRBJ2-3; 8 nucleotides align to TRBD2. Germline V gene lookup returns CDR1 DFQATT and CDR2 SNEGSKA (reference sequence). V was clipped by 0 bases and J by 5 bases; unmatched bases: 4. The CDR3 extends over 14 amino acids. CDR3 loop: CSAREERGLDTQYS. The CDR3 DNA follows: TGCAGTGCTAGAGAGGAGCGGGGGTTAGATACGCAGTATTCT.